The T cell receptor (beta chain) under discussion was sequenced for a study of blood T cell repertoires in COVID-19. Study processing details: Amplification with reference gene primers provided the estimates of nucleated cell counts. Profiling relied on immunoSEQ multiplex PCR, and the TCRdb table lists in-frame clones only, not all of them. V and J calls plus clone size are reproduced from that table; the DNA served to infer D and trimming. The table has 25,000 to 30,000 clones, approximately 90% seen once. This CDR3 contains 11 residues. The ends were cut back, 4 bases at V and 5 bases at J, with 6 bases in the middle. Germline CDR1 and CDR2: SGHDT and YYEEEE.

The V and J genes are TRBV5-6 and TRBJ2-5, with D unresolved. The sequencing sample was made of peripheral blood. This receptor was taken from a man aged 50-60 years with active COVID-19. The CDR3 sequence is CASSIAETQYF. The DNA for the CDR3 is TGTGCCAGCAGCATTGCGGAGACCCAGTACTTC.